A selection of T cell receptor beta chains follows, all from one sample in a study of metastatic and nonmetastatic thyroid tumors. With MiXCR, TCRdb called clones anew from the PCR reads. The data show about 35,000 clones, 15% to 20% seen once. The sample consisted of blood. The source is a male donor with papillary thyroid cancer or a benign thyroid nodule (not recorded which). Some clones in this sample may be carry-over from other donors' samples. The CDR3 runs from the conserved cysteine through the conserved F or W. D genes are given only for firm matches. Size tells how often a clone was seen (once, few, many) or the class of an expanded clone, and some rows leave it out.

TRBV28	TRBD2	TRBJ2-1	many	CASRRSGGVYNEQFF	TGTGCCAGCAGACGTAGCGGGGGGGTTTACAATGAGCAGTTCTTC
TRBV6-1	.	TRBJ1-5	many	CASSRTSNQPQHF	TGTGCCAGCAGCCGGACAAGCAATCAGCCCCAGCATTTT
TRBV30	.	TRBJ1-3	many	CAWKWGRGGAGNTIYF	TGTGCCTGGAAGTGGGGAAGAGGAGGTGCTGGAAACACCATATATTTT
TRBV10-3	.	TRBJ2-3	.	CAISSGRPDTQYF	TGTGCCATCAGTTCCGGGAGACCAGATACGCAGTATTTT
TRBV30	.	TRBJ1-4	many	CAWSVVRGPSEKLFF	TGTGCCTGGAGTGTAGTAAGAGGGCCGTCTGAAAAACTGTTTTTT
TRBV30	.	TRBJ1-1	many	CAFRFTEAFF	TGTGCTTTTCGTTTCACTGAAGCTTTCTTT
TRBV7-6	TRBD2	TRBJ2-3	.	CASSLVAGISTDTQYF	TGTGCCAGCAGCTTAGTAGCGGGGATAAGCACAGATACGCAGTATTTT
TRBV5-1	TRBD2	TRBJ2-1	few	CASSLGFKDTTSGRGSYNEQFF	TGCGCCAGCAGCTTGGGCTTCAAAGATACGACTAGCGGGAGAGGTTCCTACAATGAGCAGTTCTTC
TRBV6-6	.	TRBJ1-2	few	CVSSYIRTWGSYCYTF	TGTGTCAGCAGTTACATAAGGACATGGGGCAGCTATTGCTACACCTTC
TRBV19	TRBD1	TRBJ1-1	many	CASSPYGDRGRGTEAFF	TGTGCCAGTAGTCCCTATGGGGACAGGGGGCGGGGCACTGAAGCTTTCTTT
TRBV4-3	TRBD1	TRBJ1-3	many	CASSQDSGQAFSGNTIYF	TGCGCCAGCAGCCAAGATTCCGGACAGGCGTTCTCTGGAAACACCATATATTTT
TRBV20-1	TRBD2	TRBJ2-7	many	CSARGGVSYEQYF	TGCAGTGCTAGGGGGGGGGTCTCCTACGAGCAGTACTTC
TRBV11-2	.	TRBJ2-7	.	CASSGRGSYEQYF	TGTGCCAGCAGTGGAAGGGGATCCTACGAGCAGTACTTC
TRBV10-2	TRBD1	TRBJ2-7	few	CASSERGLSYEQYF	TGCGCCAGCAGTGAGAGGGGGCTATCCTACGAGCAGTACTTC
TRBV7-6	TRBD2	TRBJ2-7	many	CASSPRILGGDEQYF	TGTGCCAGCAGCCCACGTATCCTGGGAGGGGACGAGCAGTACTTC
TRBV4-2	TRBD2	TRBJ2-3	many	CASSQGGGGDTQYF	TGTGCCAGCAGCCAAGGCGGGGGAGGTGATACGCAGTATTTT
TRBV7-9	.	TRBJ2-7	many	CASSLDWREQYF	TGTGCCAGCAGCTTAGACTGGCGCGAGCAGTACTTC
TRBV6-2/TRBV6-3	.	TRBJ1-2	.	CASRPPVYYGYTF	TGTGCCAGCAGACCTCCTGTCTACTATGGCTACACCTTC
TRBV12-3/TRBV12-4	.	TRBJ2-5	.	CASSFEGPQETQYF	TGTGCCAGCAGTTTTGAGGGGCCTCAAGAGACCCAGTACTTC
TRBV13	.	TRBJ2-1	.	CASSFGARDNEQFF	TGTGCCAGCAGCTTTGGGGCGCGGGACAATGAGCAGTTCTTC
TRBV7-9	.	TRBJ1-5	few	CASSRPNQPQHF	TGTGCCAGCAGTAGGCCGAATCAGCCCCAGCATTTT
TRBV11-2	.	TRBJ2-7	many	CASSPPPRTGSSSYEQYF	TGTGCCAGCAGCCCCCCCCCCCGCACCGGGTCGAGCTCCTACGAGCAGTACTTC